Presented here are 19 T cell receptor beta chains from one specimen sequenced in a study of identical twins' blood T cells. One entry per CDR3 protein, called by TCRdb with MiXCR from the 5' RACE reads. The repertoire holds about 370,000 distinct CDR3 sequences, with roughly 28% as singletons. The sample taken for sequencing was PBMCs. Receptors were obtained from a woman aged 18-49 years in good health.

This clonotype was counted between two and nine times. This chain uses TRBV29-1 with TRBJ2-1; D may be TRBD1 (6 bases). The germline CDR1 and CDR2 sequences are SQVTM and ANQGSEA. The CDR3 is 15 amino acids. Trimming cost V 0 bases and J 10 bases, with 19 bases left between them. The CDR3: CSVEDLIGKGDEQFF. CDR3 nucleotide sequence: TGCAGCGTTGAAGATCTAATAGGCAAGGGGGACGAGCAGTTCTTC.

The rearrangement uses TRBV9 and TRBJ1-1; D gene ambiguous. Germline CDR1 and CDR2: SGDLS and YYNGEE. V lost 0 bases to trimming and J lost 4 bases, with 7 bases between them. This CDR3 is 13 amino acids long. This CDR3 reads CASSVGSATEAFF. CDR3 coding DNA: TGTGCCAGCAGCGTAGGAAGTGCCACTGAAGCTTTCTTT. The variable domain in full, with the rest retrieved from reference TRBV9 and TRBJ1-1, is DSGVTQTPKHLITATGQRVTLRCSPRSGDLSVYWYQQSLDQGLQFLIQYYNGEERAKGNILERFSAQQFPDLHSELNLSSLELGDSALYFCASSVGSATEAFFGQGTRLTVV.

Of note for this clonotype: With a much larger clone just one base away, this may be a read error. This rearrangement joins TRBV14 to TRBJ2-2; D unclear. The CDR3 has 13 amino acids. Germline V gene data show CDR1 as SGHDN and CDR2 as FVKESK. DNA of the CDR3: TGTGCCAGCAACCAAGTACACACCGGGGAGCTGTTTTTT. Translated: CASNQVHTGELFF.

In DNA form, the CDR3 reads TGTGCCTGGAGTGCGGACTTGTTAGGGCAGTACTTC. Translated: CAWSADLLGQYF. The chain joins TRBV30 to TRBJ2-7; a possible D gene is TRBD2 (5 bases). CDR1 and CDR2 from the germline V gene are GTSNPN and SVGIG (reference sequence). This CDR3 contains 12 residues. V lost 1 base and J 9 bases, leaving 13 bases between the germline ends.

The rearrangement links TRBV5-1 to TRBJ2-5; the D gene is possibly TRBD1 (5 bases). The CDR3 contains 13 residues. Trimming took 3 bases from V and 3 from J, leaving 9 bases between them. Germline V gene data show CDR1 as SGHRS and CDR2 as YFSETQ. The CDR3, as DNA: TGCGCCAGCAGCTCGACAGTGAAAGAGACCCAGTACTTC. Its protein is CASSSTVKETQYF.

V is TRBV12-3 or TRBV12-4 and J is TRBJ1-2; D possibly corresponds to TRBD1 (6 bases). The V and J ends lost 5 bases and 6 bases respectively, with 13 bases between them. CDR3 length: 13 residues. Here the CDR3 DNA reads TGTGCCAGCAGTCGCCGGGACAACCATGGCTACACCTTC. Translation gives CASSRRDNHGYTF.

This clonotype was seen repeatedly, ten times or more. The chain joins TRBV27 to TRBJ2-2; a weak D match, TRBD1 (6 bases). The CDR3 is 13 amino acids. Germline values: CDR1 MNHEY, CDR2 SMNVEV (reference sequence). V gave up 10 bases and J gave up 0 bases, with 9 bases separating them. The CDR3 bases are TGTGCCACGCGGACAGCGAACACCGGGGAGCTGTTTTTT. It specifies CATRTANTGELFF.

This clonotype was detected only once. The chain couples TRBV12-3 or TRBV12-4 to TRBJ1-5; perhaps TRBD1 as D (5 bases). V gave up 3 bases and J gave up 2 bases, with 8 bases separating them. The CDR3 covers 14 residues. Written as DNA, the CDR3 is TGTGCCAGCAGTTTCGCGGGGGGCAATCAGCCCCAGCATTTT. Protein sequence: CASSFAGGNQPQHF.

This clonotype was detected only a few times. The chain is built from TRBV7-9 and TRBJ2-7, with a possible D match to TRBD1 (6 bases). Germline V CDR1 and CDR2: SEHNR, FQNEAQ (reference sequence). The CDR3 is made up of 12 amino acids. Trimming removed 3 bases from V and 6 bases from J, with 9 bases in between. The CDR3, as DNA: TGTGCCAGCAGCTTTCCAGGGGTCGAGCAGTACTTC. Translation: CASSFPGVEQYF.

The chain carries TRBV5-4 and TRBJ2-3; tentatively, D is TRBD2 (6 bases). Trimming pared 5 bases from V and 5 bases from J, leaving 9 bases between. Germline CDR1 and CDR2: SGHNT and YYREEE (reference sequence). The CDR3 loop spans 12 amino acids. The CDR3 region has the DNA TGTGCCAGCAGGGGAGGTGGAGATACGCAGTATTTT. Translating gives CASRGGGDTQYF.

This chain joins TRBV4-1 and TRBJ2-2, with 8 bases that match TRBD1. The CDR3 is 15 residues long. Germline V gives CDR1 MGHRA, CDR2 YSYEKL. Unmatched junction bases numbered 5, after V lost 4 bases and J lost 4 bases. CDR3 residues: CASSPRQGPTGELFF. CDR3 DNA: TGCGCCAGCAGCCCTCGACAGGGGCCCACCGGGGAGCTGTTTTTT.

This clonotype was counted a few times. The CDR3 DNA follows: TGTGCCACCGGGGACAGGGCCTACAATGAGCAGTTCTTC. It codes for CATGDRAYNEQFF. This sequence joins TRBV24-1 and TRBJ2-1; the match to TRBD1 covers 9 bases. The germline V gene encodes CDR1 KGHDR and CDR2 SFDVKD. The CDR3 loop spans 13 amino acids. Trimming cost V 9 bases and J 2 bases; bases outside gene matches: 1.

This clonotype was detected many times. The chain is built from TRBV5-1 and TRBJ1-1; TRBD1 matches at 8 bases. The CDR3 contains 15 residues. The germline V gene has CDR1 SGHRS and CDR2 YFSETQ. V trimming: 5 bases; J trimming: 4 bases; junction bases outside the gene matches: 10. CDR3 sequence reads: CASRRTGQGGTEAFF. In DNA form, the CDR3 reads TGCGCCAGCAGGCGCACTGGACAGGGAGGCACTGAAGCTTTCTTT.

This chain uses TRBV12-3 or TRBV12-4 with TRBJ2-7, with unresolved D. The CDR3 extends over 12 amino acids. The ends were cut back, 2 bases at V and 3 bases at J, with 5 bases in the middle. DNA of the CDR3: TGTGCCAGCAGTTTAAGGATCTACGAGCAGTACTTC. Translated, it gives CASSLRIYEQYF.

This clonotype was detected ten times or more. One end of the junction varies from germline; a read error may be responsible. The rearrangement joins TRBV6-6 to TRBJ2-7; D may be TRBD1 (6 bases). The CDR3 covers 13 residues. Per germline, CDR1 MNHNY and CDR2 SVGAGI (reference sequence). DNA of the CDR3: TGCGCCAGCAGCCCCGGGACAAACTACGAGCAGTACTTC. Amino acid sequence: CASSPGTNYEQYF.

V gene TRBV4-1 combines with J gene TRBJ1-2, with 9 bases lining up with TRBD1. With V trimmed by 1 base and J by 5 bases, 11 bases remained unmatched. Per germline, CDR1 MGHRA and CDR2 YSYEKL. The CDR3 extends over 17 amino acids. The CDR3 reads CASSQARPGQGFYGYTF. In DNA form, the CDR3 reads TGCGCCAGCAGCCAAGCCAGACCGGGACAGGGATTTTATGGCTACACCTTC.

V and J are TRBV5-1 and TRBJ2-1; D could derive from TRBD1 or TRBD2 (6 bases each). The CDR3 is 13 amino acids. The germline V gene encodes CDR1 SGHRS and CDR2 YFSETQ. The V gene lost 5 bases and the J gene lost 6 bases, with 12 bases spanning the gap. The CDR3 protein is CASSRGDINEQFF. CDR3 nucleotides: TGCGCCAGCAGTAGGGGGGATATCAATGAGCAGTTCTTC.

This clonotype occurred many times. J is TRBJ1-1 and V is TRBV20-1; no definite D call. The CDR3 covers 15 residues. Germline assignment: CDR1 DFQATT and CDR2 SNEGSKA (reference sequence). V was pared by 0 bases and J by 8 bases, with 19 bases between. The DNA for the CDR3 is TGCAGTGCTAGAGATCCGGACCGAGCGCTTTCGGAAGCTTTCTTT. Amino acid sequence: CSARDPDRALSEAFF.

The chain couples TRBV27 to TRBJ2-7; D is uncertain. The germline V and J ends were trimmed by 0 bases and 3 bases, with 12 bases remaining between them. Per germline, CDR1 MNHEY and CDR2 SMNVEV (reference sequence). This CDR3 region has 15 residues. CDR3 nucleotides: TGTGCCAGCAGTTTATCAGTCGAACGGCTCTACGAGCAGTACTTC. Protein: CASSLSVERLYEQYF.